Below, one TCR beta chain is given with its context. The sample is drawn from a study of OX40 agonist ivuxolimab in advanced cancers. TCRdb's table, derived via immunoSEQ multiplex PCR, lists solely in-frame clones and lacks some. The profile shows 7,900 or so clones, more than 85% of them singletons. The CDR3 is 12 amino acids. Germline CDR1 reads LNHDA; CDR2 reads SQIVND (reference sequence). Trimming cost V 6 bases and J 3 bases, with 8 bases left between them. This specimen consisted of CD4+ or CD8+ T cells sorted from blood, obtained in a trial of the OX40 agonist ivuxolimab. The V and J genes are TRBV19 and TRBJ1-1; D is unresolved. The TCR sequence derives from an adult with an advanced solid tumor such as melanoma, head and neck, liver or kidney cancer. The CDR3 region is CASSLGDTEAFF. CDR3 nucleotides: TGTGCCAGTAGCCTCGGTGACACTGAAGCTTTCTTT.